The clone carrying this TCR beta chain was detected only a few times. Its antigen is not identified. The sample belongs to a study of T cells after yellow fever vaccination. Study as a whole: The authors prepared low-cell-number fractions using SMART-Seq v4 Ultra Low Input.

TCRdb ran MiXCR on the 5' RACE reads and lists one entry per CDR3 protein. The sample has 610,000 or so distinct CDR3 sequences, 9% to 15% seen once. CDR3 length equals 16 residues. V was pared by 0 bases and J by 2 bases, with 13 bases between. Looked up from germline, CDR1 is SGHRS and CDR2 is YFSETQ. Study-level findings and limits: Abundant clonotypes (contaminants from the bulk population) could be present in FACS-sorted repertoires.

This material consisted of PBMCs, taken on the day of the yellow fever booster vaccination. This chain joins TRBV5-1 and TRBJ2-3; D not resolved. The receptor's source is a man aged 25-40 years who received the YFV17D yellow fever vaccine. CDR3 bases: TGCGCCAGCAGCTTGGGTTTGGGGATTACCACAGATACGCAGTATTTT. The encoded protein is CASSLGLGITTDTQYF.